The 20 T cell receptor beta chains listed next were all sequenced from one sample in a study of neurological immune-mediated disorders. TCRdb reanalysed the 5' RACE reads using MiXCR and keeps one entry per CDR3 protein. Of tens of thousands of distinct CDR3 sequences in the sample, approximately 10% are singletons; the top ten hold 1.5% to 2%. Sequencing input: PBMCs. These receptors all stem from a man between 60 and 75 years old in good health.

This clonotype was detected ten times or more. V is TRBV20-1 and J is TRBJ2-7, with 11 bases that match TRBD1. The CDR3 runs to 16 residues. Germline V lookup: CDR1 DFQATT, CDR2 SNEGSKA (reference sequence). V lost 5 bases, J lost 4 bases, and 13 bases stayed unmatched. DNA of the CDR3: TGCAGTGCTGTTATGGGACAGGGGGGATTGTCGTACGAGCAGTACTTC. This encodes CSAVMGQGGLSYEQYF.

This clonotype appeared many times. The V call is TRBV27, the J call TRBJ2-3, with D possibly TRBD2 on 7 matching bases. The V gene lost 3 bases and the J gene lost 2 bases, with 9 bases spanning the gap. This CDR3 has 14 amino acids. CDR1 is MNHEY, CDR2 SMNVEV, per germline (reference sequence). The CDR3 region has the DNA TGTGCCAGCAGTTTCGGGGGGCCCACAGATACGCAGTATTTT. As protein: CASSFGGPTDTQYF.

This clonotype was seen at least ten times. The chain couples TRBV18 to TRBJ1-2; D uncertain. Per germline, CDR1 KGHSH and CDR2 LQKENI. The CDR3 contains 14 residues. Trimming took 2 bases from V and 7 from J, leaving 14 bases between them. The CDR3 sequence: CASSPERESAGYTF. CDR3 in DNA: TGTGCCAGCTCACCAGAGAGGGAGTCCGCTGGCTACACCTTC. The full variable domain, rest sourced from reference TRBV18 and TRBJ1-2, is NAGVMQNPRHLVRRRGQEARLRCSPMKGHSHVYWYRQLPEEGLKFMVYLQKENIIDESGMPKERFSAEFPKEGPSILRIQQVVRGDSAAYFCASSPERESAGYTFGSGTRLTVV.

This clonotype was counted ten times or more. The chain has TRBV7-2 and TRBJ2-5; 9 bases agree with TRBD1. From germline, CDR1 is SGHTA and CDR2 FQGNSA. V was pared by 3 bases and J by 5 bases, with 7 bases of the junction left unmatched. The CDR3 is 15 residues long. In nucleotides, the CDR3 is TGTGCCAGCAGCTTGAACAGGGGGCGCGGGGAGACCCAGTACTTC. It codes for CASSLNRGRGETQYF.

The table lists this clonotype with many counts. J is TRBJ2-3 and V is TRBV5-1; no clear D gene. This CDR3 spans 16 amino acids. Per germline, CDR1 SGHRS and CDR2 YFSETQ. V was trimmed by 0 bases and J by 4 bases, leaving 15 bases between them. The CDR3 DNA follows: TGCGCCAGCAGCTTGGCAGCTAGTGGCGTCGCAGATACGCAGTATTTT. Its translation is CASSLAASGVADTQYF.

In its sample, this clonotype was seen many times. V usage is TRBV12-3 or TRBV12-4 and J usage is TRBJ1-5; unclear D gene. Trimming removed 6 bases from V and 0 bases from J, with 9 bases in between. The CDR3 is 14 amino acids. This chain's CDR3 is CASRAGDSNQPQHF. CDR3 nucleotides: TGTGCCAGCAGGGCCGGGGATAGCAATCAGCCCCAGCATTTT.

This clonotype was recorded at least ten times. V gene TRBV28 combines with J gene TRBJ2-4, with a tentative D call TRBD2 (5 bases). Trimming stripped 2 bases from V and 6 bases from J, with 8 bases between. The CDR3 runs 13 residues. The germline gives CDR1 MDHEN, CDR2 SYDVKM. In nucleotides, the CDR3 is TGTGCCAGCAGTTTACCGGGGATAAACATTCAGTACTTC. Translation: CASSLPGINIQYF.

The CDR3 here is CASSLPSGAANTGELFF. CDR3 coding DNA: TGTGCCAGTAGCCTCCCCAGTGGAGCCGCGAACACCGGGGAGCTGTTTTTT. The genes are TRBV12-3 or TRBV12-4 and TRBJ2-2; D not certain. Trimming stripped 9 bases from V and 0 bases from J, with 20 bases between. This CDR3 comprises 17 residues.

The chain links TRBV9 to TRBJ1-1; D not resolved. This CDR3 has 13 amino acids. CDR1 and CDR2 (germline): SGDLS, YYNGEE. V gave up 3 bases and J gave up 1 base, with 7 bases separating them. The CDR3 coding sequence is TGTGCCAGCAGCGCGAGCCCGAACACTGAAGCTTTCTTT. This sequence encodes CASSASPNTEAFF.

The sample holds many counts of this clonotype. This sequence joins TRBV5-5 and TRBJ2-2; TRBD1 is a possible D gene (6 bases). This CDR3 is built from 12 residues. Germline assignment: CDR1 SGHKS and CDR2 YYEKEE (reference sequence). V lost 9 bases and J 7 bases, leaving 13 bases between the germline ends. The CDR3 region has the DNA TGTGCCACTCAACAGGGAAACGGGGAGCTGTTTTTT. Its protein is CATQQGNGELFF.

This clonotype was detected ten times or more. V usage is TRBV5-8 and J usage is TRBJ1-5, with D uncertain. The CDR3 runs 15 residues. Trimming pared 0 bases from V and 4 bases from J, leaving 11 bases between. The germline V gene encodes CDR1 SGHTS and CDR2 YDEGEE. The CDR3 DNA reads as TGTGCCAGCAGCTTGGGCTACACGGTAAATCAGCCCCAGCATTTT. It is translated as CASSLGYTVNQPQHF.

This clonotype has ten or more counts. The chain has TRBV6-5 and TRBJ2-4; a possible D gene is TRBD2 (6 bases). CDR3 length: 14 amino acids. Germline CDR1 reads MNHEY; CDR2 reads SVGAGI. Trimming stripped 2 bases from V and 2 bases from J, with 7 bases between. CDR3 amino acids: CASSYGGSKNIQYF. CDR3 sequence (DNA): TGTGCCAGCAGTTACGGGGGGTCCAAAAACATTCAGTACTTC.

This clonotype was seen more than once but under ten times. The chain links TRBV6-6 to TRBJ2-3; TRBD2 is a possible D gene (7 bases). There are 13 residues in the CDR3. Germline assignment: CDR1 MNHNY and CDR2 SVGAGI (reference sequence). V was cut by 5 bases and J by 5 bases, with 11 bases left in between. In DNA, the CDR3 is TGTGCCAGCAGTAAGGGGGGGTTAGATACGCAGTATTTT. Amino acids: CASSKGGLDTQYF.

This clonotype appeared many times. V is TRBV14 and J is TRBJ1-1, with D perhaps TRBD1 (5 bases). This CDR3 is built from 16 residues. V was clipped by 4 bases and J by 0 bases, with 15 bases between them. Per the germline V gene, CDR1 is SGHDN and CDR2 is FVKESK. The CDR3 is CASSPDWGELNTEAFF. The CDR3 DNA reads TGTGCCAGCAGCCCAGATTGGGGGGAACTGAACACTGAAGCTTTCTTT.

This clonotype was detected only a few times. This chain joins TRBV3-1 and TRBJ2-7; D remains ambiguous. The CDR3 is 14 amino acids. The V end lost 1 base, the J end lost 3 bases, and 10 bases lay between the germline ends. Germline CDR1 LGHDT, CDR2 YNNKEL (reference sequence). The CDR3 nucleotides read TGTGCCAGCAGCCAAGGCCCCAGCAGCTACGAGCAGTACTTC. Its translation is CASSQGPSSYEQYF.

This clonotype was recorded many times. The chain joins TRBV7-2 to TRBJ1-6, with a weak D call TRBD1 (6 bases). Germline V CDR1 and CDR2: SGHTA, FQGNSA. Trimming pared 2 bases from V and 9 bases from J, leaving 17 bases between. The CDR3 consists of 16 residues. The CDR3 is CASSLSTGISGSPLHF. The DNA of the CDR3 is TGTGCCAGCAGCTTATCAACAGGGATTAGTGGTTCACCCCTCCACTTT.

This clonotype has at least ten counts. The rearrangement links TRBV5-1 to TRBJ2-7; D is uncertain. Deletions cut 4 bases from V and 3 bases from J, with 14 bases between. Germline V CDR1 and CDR2: SGHRS, YFSETQ. This CDR3 has 14 residues. CDR3 region: CASSQQGLNYEQYF. The CDR3 nucleotides are TGCGCCAGCAGCCAGCAAGGGCTGAACTACGAGCAGTACTTC.

Ten or more counts support this clonotype. The chain joins TRBV20-1 to TRBJ1-2; 7 bases map to TRBD1. The CDR3 length is 14 residues. With V trimmed by 5 bases and J by 2 bases, 8 bases remained unmatched. Germline CDR1 is DFQATT and CDR2 is SNEGSKA (reference sequence). CDR3 residues: CSAVTGTENYGYTF. In DNA, the CDR3 is TGCAGTGCTGTGACCGGGACAGAAAACTATGGCTACACCTTC.

This clonotype occurred many times. The V gene is TRBV7-9, the J gene TRBJ1-5; D is possibly TRBD1 (6 bases). This CDR3 is built from 13 residues. Germline loops: CDR1 SEHNR, CDR2 FQNEAQ (reference sequence). Trimming pared 7 bases from V and 3 bases from J, leaving 10 bases between. CDR3: CASTRGPNQPQHF. Here the CDR3 DNA reads TGTGCCAGCACCAGGGGCCCCAATCAGCCCCAGCATTTT.

The table lists this clonotype with many counts. The chain uses TRBV6-1 and TRBJ2-1, with D hard to call. V lost 6 bases and J lost 7, with 10 bases in between. The CDR3 is made up of 12 amino acids. CDR1 MNHNS and CDR2 SASEGT come from the germline V gene. In nucleotides, the CDR3 is TGTGCCAGCAGGACCTGGCTAAATGAGCAGTTCTTC. Its protein product is CASRTWLNEQFF.